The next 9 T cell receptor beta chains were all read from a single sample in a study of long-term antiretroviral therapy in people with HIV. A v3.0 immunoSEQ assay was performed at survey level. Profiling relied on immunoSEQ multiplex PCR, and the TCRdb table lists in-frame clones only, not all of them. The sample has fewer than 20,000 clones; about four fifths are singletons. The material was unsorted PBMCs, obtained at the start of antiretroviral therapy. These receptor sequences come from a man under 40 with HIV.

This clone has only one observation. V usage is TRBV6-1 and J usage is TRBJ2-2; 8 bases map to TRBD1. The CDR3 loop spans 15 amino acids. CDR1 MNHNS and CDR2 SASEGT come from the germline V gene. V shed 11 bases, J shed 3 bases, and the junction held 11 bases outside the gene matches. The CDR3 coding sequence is TGTGCCGCGGACCCCGGGACAGGCGACACCGGGGAGCTGTTTTTT. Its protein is CAADPGTGDTGELFF.

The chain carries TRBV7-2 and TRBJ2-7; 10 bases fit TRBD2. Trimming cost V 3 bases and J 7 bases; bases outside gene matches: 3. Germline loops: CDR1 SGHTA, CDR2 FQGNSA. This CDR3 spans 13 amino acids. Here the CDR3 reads CASSFLAGGEQYF. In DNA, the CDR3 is TGTGCCAGCAGCTTCTTAGCGGGGGGTGAGCAGTACTTC. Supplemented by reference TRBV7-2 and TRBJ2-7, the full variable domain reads GAGVSQSPSNKVTEKGKDVELRCDPISGHTALYWYRQSLGQGLEFLIYFQGNSAPDKSGLPSDRFSAERTGGSVSTLTIQRTQQEDSAVYLCASSFLAGGEQYFGPGTRLTVT.

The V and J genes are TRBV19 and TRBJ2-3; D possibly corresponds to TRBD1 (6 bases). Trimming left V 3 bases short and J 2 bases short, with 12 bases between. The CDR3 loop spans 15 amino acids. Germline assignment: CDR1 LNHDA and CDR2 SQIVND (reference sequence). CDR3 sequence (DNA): TGTGCCAGTAGTATGACGGGACAAACCACAGATACGCAGTATTTT. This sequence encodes CASSMTGQTTDTQYF.

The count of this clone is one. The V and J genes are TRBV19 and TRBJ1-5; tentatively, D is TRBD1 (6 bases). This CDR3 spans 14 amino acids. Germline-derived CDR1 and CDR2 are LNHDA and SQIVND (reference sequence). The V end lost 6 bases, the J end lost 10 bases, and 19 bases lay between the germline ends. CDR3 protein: CASRSGTHGNPQHF. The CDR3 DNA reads TGTGCCAGTAGATCCGGGACACACGGGAACCCCCAGCATTTT. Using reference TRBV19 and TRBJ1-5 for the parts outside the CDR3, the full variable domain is DGGITQSPKYLFRKEGQNVTLSCEQNLNHDAMYWYRQDPGQGLRLIYYSQIVNDFQKGDIAEGYSVSREKKESFPLTVTSAQKNPTAFYLCASRSGTHGNPQHFGDGTRLSIL.

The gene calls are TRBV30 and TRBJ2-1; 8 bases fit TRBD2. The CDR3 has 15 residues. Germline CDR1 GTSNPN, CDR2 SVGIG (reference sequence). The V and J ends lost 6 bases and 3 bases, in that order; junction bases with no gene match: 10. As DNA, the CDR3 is TGTGCCTGCCGGGGGGAAGCGGGAGTCTACAATGAGCAGTTCTTC. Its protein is CACRGEAGVYNEQFF.

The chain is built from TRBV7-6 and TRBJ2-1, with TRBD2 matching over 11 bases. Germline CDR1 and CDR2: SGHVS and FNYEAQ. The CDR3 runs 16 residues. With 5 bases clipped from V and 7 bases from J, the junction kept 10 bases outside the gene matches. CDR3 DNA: TGTGCCAGCAGCGCCGCCCCGGGACTAGCGGAAAATGAGCAGTTCTTC. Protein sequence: CASSAAPGLAENEQFF.

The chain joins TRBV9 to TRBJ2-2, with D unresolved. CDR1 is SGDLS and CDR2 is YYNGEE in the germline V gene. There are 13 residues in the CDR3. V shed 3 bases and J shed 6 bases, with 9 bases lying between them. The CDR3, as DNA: TGTGCCAGCAGCGCCCCCGTTGCCGGGGAGCTGTTTTTT. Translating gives CASSAPVAGELFF.

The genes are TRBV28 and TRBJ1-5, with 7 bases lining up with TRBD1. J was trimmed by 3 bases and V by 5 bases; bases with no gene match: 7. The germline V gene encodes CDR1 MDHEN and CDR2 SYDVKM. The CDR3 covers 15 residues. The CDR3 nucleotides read TGTGCCAGCAGTACCCGGGACAGTTACAATCAGCCCCAGCATTTT. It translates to CASSTRDSYNQPQHF.

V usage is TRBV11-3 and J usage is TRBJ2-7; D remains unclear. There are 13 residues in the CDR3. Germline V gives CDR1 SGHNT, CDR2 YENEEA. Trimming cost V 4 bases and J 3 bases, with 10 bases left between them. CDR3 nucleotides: TGTGCCAGCAGCTCGTCGACAAACTACGAGCAGTACTTC. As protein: CASSSSTNYEQYF. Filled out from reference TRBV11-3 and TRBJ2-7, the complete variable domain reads EAGVVQSPRYKIIEKKQPVAFWCNPISGHNTLYWYLQNLGQGPELLIRYENEEAVDDSQLPKDRFSAERLKGVDSTLKIQPAELGDSAVYLCASSSSTNYEQYFGPGTRLTVT.